A single sample gave rise to the 11 T cell receptor beta chains below, sequenced in a study of T cells in Graves' hyperthyroidism and ophthalmopathy. Amplification of TCR beta CDR3 regions used RNA as the template. TCR CDR3 regions were first amplified by RT-PCR with HTBI primers. Using its own MiXCR run on the multiplex PCR reads, TCRdb lists one record per CDR3 protein. The data hold about 560,000 distinct CDR3 sequences, with 15% to 19% observed a single time. The source material was blood. All receptors come from a woman in her 30s with Graves' hyperthyroidism.

This clonotype was observed many times. The chain recombines TRBV28 with TRBJ2-7; possibly TRBD1 for D (6 bases). This CDR3 is built from 15 residues. Trimming took off 5 bases at V and 5 bases at J, with 19 bases between the two ends. The germline V gene has CDR1 MDHEN and CDR2 SYDVKM. In DNA form, the CDR3 reads TGTGCCAGCAGTGCCCCCGCGGTCCAGGGGAACGAGCAGTACTTC. The encoded protein is CASSAPAVQGNEQYF.

This clonotype was observed at least ten times. This chain links TRBV28 with TRBJ2-7; 11 nucleotides agree with TRBD2. Trimming took 3 bases from V and 5 from J; bases not matched to a gene: 6. This CDR3 is built from 15 residues. Germline loops: CDR1 MDHEN, CDR2 SYDVKM. The CDR3 DNA is TGTGCCAGCAGTTTCACTCTAGCGGGAGGCCACGAGCAGTACTTC. Its protein is CASSFTLAGGHEQYF.

The chain uses TRBV7-9 and TRBJ2-1; 10 bases line up with TRBD2. Germline lookup yields CDR1 SEHNR and CDR2 FQNEAQ (reference sequence). V lost 5 bases and J lost 5; bases outside the gene matches: 6. The CDR3 is 15 residues long. This chain's CDR3 is CASSQLAGPNNEQFF. In DNA, the CDR3 is TGTGCCAGCAGCCAACTAGCGGGGCCGAACAATGAGCAGTTCTTC. Complete variable domain (other parts from reference TRBV7-9 and TRBJ2-1): DTGVSQNPRHKITKRGQNVTFRCDPISEHNRLYWYRQTLGQGPEFLTYFQNEAQLEKSRLLSDRFSAERPKGSFSTLEIQRTEQGDSAMYLCASSQLAGPNNEQFFGPGTRLTVL.

The genes are TRBV6-1 and TRBJ2-7, with 13 nucleotides matching TRBD2. The CDR3 totals 14 residues. Per germline, CDR1 MNHNS and CDR2 SASEGT. The V and J ends lost 5 bases and 4 bases, in that order; junction bases with no gene match: 2. The DNA of the CDR3 is TGTGCCAGCAGTCGGACTAGCGGGAGATACGAGCAGTACTTC. It codes for CASSRTSGRYEQYF.

The rearrangement links TRBV20-1 to TRBJ2-1, with 10 bases fitting TRBD2. CDR3 length: 16 amino acids. Germline V gene data show CDR1 as DFQATT and CDR2 as SNEGSKA (reference sequence). V shed 4 bases, J shed 1 base, and the junction held 7 bases outside the gene matches. CDR3: CSANSLAGGSYNEQFF. The CDR3 nucleotides read TGCAGTGCTAACTCGTTAGCGGGAGGTTCCTACAATGAGCAGTTCTTC.

The genes are TRBV27 and TRBJ2-7, with D uncertain. Germline CDR1 is MNHEY and CDR2 is SMNVEV (reference sequence). The V end was cut by 0 bases, the J end by 4 bases, with 7 bases between. CDR3 length equals 13 residues. The CDR3 region has the DNA TGTGCCAGCAGTTTATCTCTCCAATACGAGCAGTACTTC. This gives the protein CASSLSLQYEQYF.

To note about this clonotype: This could be a read error, since a much larger clone is one nucleotide away. CDR3 sequence: CAISESGGDTIYF. The CDR3 DNA follows: TGTGCCATCAGTGAGTCGGGAGGAGACACCATATATTTT. The gene calls are TRBV6-1 and TRBJ1-3; D not resolved. Germline loops: CDR1 MNHNS, CDR2 SASEGT. The CDR3 loop spans 13 amino acids.

The sample holds many counts of this clonotype. The chain employs TRBV20-1 and TRBJ1-4; D gene uncertain. The CDR3 runs to 13 residues. CDR1 is DFQATT, CDR2 SNEGSKA, per germline (reference sequence). Trimming shortened V by 0 bases and J by 6 bases, and 8 bases separated the two germline ends. CDR3 DNA: TGCAGTGCTAGAGAGGCTGCGGATGAAAAACTGTTTTTT. It codes for CSAREAADEKLFF.

This clonotype was detected ten times or more. The rearrangement uses TRBV5-1 and TRBJ2-1, with 13 bases lining up with TRBD2. The V segment lost 4 bases and the J segment 10 bases; nucleotides outside the gene matches: 5. The CDR3 is 14 amino acids. Per germline, CDR1 SGHRS and CDR2 YFSETQ. The CDR3 is CASSPGTSGTEQFF. The CDR3 DNA is TGCGCCAGCAGCCCAGGGACTAGCGGGACCGAGCAGTTCTTC.

A word on this clonotype: This could be a read error, since a much larger clone is one nucleotide away. CDR3 nucleotide sequence: TGTGCCAGCAGTATCGGGACTAGCGGCTACGGGCAGTACTTC. It codes for CASSIGTSGYGQYF. The J gene is TRBJ2-7, the V gene TRBV12-3 or TRBV12-4; 11 positions agree with TRBD2. This CDR3 has 14 amino acids.

This clonotype was picked up many times. CDR3 sequence (DNA): TGTGCCAGCAGCTTAGTCGCGACTGAAGCTTTCTTT. It translates to CASSLVATEAFF. The chain has TRBV7-2 and TRBJ1-1, with D unclear. V lost 1 base, J lost 5 bases, and 5 bases lay in between. The CDR3 runs to 12 residues. Looked up from germline, CDR1 is SGHTA and CDR2 is FQGNSA. Variable domain in full (rest from reference TRBV7-2 and TRBJ1-1): GAGVSQSPSNKVTEKGKDVELRCDPISGHTALYWYRQSLGQGLEFLIYFQGNSAPDKSGLPSDRFSAERTGGSVSTLTIQRTQQEDSAVYLCASSLVATEAFFGQGTRLTVV.